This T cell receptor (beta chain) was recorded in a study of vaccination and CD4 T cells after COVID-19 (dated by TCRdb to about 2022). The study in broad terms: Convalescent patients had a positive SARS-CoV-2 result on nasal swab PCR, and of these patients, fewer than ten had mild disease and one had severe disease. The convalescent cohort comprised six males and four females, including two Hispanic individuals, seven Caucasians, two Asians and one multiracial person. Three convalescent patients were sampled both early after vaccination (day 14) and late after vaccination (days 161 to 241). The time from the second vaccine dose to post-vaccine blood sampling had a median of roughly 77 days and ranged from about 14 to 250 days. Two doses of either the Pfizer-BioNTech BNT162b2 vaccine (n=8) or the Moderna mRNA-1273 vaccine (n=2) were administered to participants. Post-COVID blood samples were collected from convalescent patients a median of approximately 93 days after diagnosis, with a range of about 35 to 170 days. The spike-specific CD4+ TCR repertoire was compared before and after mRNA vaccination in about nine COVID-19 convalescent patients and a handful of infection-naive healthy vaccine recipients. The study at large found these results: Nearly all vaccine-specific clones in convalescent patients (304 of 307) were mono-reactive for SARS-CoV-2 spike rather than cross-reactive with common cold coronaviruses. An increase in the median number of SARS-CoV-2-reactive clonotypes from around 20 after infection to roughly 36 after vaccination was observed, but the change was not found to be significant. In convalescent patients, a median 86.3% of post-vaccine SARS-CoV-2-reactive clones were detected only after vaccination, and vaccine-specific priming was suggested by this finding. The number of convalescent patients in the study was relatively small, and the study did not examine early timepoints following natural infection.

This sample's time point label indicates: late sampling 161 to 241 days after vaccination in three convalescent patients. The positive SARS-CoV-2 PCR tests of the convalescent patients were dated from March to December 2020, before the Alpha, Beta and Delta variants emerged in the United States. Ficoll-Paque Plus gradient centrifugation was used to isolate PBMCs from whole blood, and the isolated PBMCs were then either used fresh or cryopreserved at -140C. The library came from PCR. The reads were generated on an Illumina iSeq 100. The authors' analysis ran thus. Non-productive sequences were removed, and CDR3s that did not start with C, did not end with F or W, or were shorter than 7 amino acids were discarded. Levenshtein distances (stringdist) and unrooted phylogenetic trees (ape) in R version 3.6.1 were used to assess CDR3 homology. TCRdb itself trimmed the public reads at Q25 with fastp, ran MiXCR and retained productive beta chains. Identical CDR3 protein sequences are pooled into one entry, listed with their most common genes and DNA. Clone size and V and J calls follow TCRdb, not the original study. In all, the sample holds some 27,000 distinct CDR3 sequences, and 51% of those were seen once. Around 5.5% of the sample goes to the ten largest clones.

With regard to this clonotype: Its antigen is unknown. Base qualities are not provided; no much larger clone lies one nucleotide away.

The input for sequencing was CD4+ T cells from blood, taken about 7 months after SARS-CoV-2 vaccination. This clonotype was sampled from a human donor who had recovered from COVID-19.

The DNA reads TGCAGTGCTTCCGCCCAAGTGTTCACAGATACGCAGTATTTT. The resulting protein is CSASAQVFTDTQYF. The sequence is built from TRBV20-1 and TRBJ2-3, with no confidently assigned D gene. The V end loses 5 bases and the J end loses 2 bases, and a stretch of 14 bases separates them. CDR1 and CDR2 are drawn from the germline V gene (reference sequence): DFQATT, SNEGSKA. From the cysteine up to the phenylalanine, the CDR3 has a length of 14 residues. The read is trimmed to its CDR3 DNA, 42 bases read in frame from base 1.